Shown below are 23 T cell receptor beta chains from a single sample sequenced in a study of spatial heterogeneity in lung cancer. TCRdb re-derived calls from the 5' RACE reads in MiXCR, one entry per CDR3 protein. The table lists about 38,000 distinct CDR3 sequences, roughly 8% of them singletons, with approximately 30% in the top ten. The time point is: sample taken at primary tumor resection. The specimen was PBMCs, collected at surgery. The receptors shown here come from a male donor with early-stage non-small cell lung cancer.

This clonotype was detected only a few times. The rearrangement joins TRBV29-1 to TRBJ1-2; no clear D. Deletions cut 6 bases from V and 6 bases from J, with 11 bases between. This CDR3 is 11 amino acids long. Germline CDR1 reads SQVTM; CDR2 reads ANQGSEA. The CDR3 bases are TGCAGCGTCGAATGGGCCGATGGCTACACCTTC. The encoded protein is CSVEWADGYTF.

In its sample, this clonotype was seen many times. CDR3 sequence reads: CAGGLAGLGTETQYF. DNA of the CDR3: TGTGCCGGTGGACTAGCGGGACTCGGGACAGAGACCCAGTACTTC. The chain joins TRBV7-9 to TRBJ2-5, with 12 bases matching TRBD2. CDR1 and CDR2 from the germline V gene are SEHNR and FQNEAQ (reference sequence). Unmatched junction bases numbered 11, after V lost 11 bases and J lost 4 bases. The CDR3 has 15 residues. Complete variable domain (other parts from reference TRBV7-9 and TRBJ2-5): DTGVSQNPRHKITKRGQNVTFRCDPISEHNRLYWYRQTLGQGPEFLTYFQNEAQLEKSRLLSDRFSAERPKGSFSTLEIQRTEQGDSAMYLCAGGLAGLGTETQYFGPGTRLLVL.

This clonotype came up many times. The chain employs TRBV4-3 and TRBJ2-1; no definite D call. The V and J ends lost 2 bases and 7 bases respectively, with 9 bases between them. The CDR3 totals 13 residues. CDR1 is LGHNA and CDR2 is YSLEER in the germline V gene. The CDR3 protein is CASSQPAGNEQFF. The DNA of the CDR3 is TGCGCCAGCAGCCAACCCGCCGGGAATGAGCAGTTCTTC.

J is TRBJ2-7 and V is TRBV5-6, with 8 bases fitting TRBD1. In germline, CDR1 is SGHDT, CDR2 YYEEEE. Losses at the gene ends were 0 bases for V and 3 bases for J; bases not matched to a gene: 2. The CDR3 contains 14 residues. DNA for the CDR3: TGTGCCAGCAGCTTGGGACAGGGGATCTACGAGCAGTACGTC. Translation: CASSLGQGIYEQYV.

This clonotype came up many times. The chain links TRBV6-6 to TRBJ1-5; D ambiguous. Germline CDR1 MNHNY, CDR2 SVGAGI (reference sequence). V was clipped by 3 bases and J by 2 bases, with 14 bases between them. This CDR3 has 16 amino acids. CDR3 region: CASSYQPTGGNQPQHF. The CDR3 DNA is TGTGCCAGCAGTTATCAGCCTACTGGGGGCAATCAGCCCCAGCATTTT.

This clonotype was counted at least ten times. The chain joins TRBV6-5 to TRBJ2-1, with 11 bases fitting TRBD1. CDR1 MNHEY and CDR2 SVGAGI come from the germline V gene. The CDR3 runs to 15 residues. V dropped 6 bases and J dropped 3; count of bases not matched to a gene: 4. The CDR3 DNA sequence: TGTGCCAGCAGAGGGACAGGGGGGGTCTACAATGAGCAGTTCTTC. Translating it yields CASRGTGGVYNEQFF.

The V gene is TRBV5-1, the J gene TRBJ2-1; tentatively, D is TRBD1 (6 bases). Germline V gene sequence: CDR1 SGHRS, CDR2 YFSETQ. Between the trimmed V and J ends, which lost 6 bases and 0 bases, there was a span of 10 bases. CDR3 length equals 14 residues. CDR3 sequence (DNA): TGCGCCAGCACACAGGGCCTCTCCTACAATGAGCAGTTCTTC. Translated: CASTQGLSYNEQFF.

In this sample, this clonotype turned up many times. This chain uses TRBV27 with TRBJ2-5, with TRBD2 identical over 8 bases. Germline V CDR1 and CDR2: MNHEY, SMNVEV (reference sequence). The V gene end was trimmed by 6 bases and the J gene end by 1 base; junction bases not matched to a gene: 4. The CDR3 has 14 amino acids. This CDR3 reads CASRSGGFQETQYF. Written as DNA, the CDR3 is TGTGCCAGCAGGAGCGGGGGTTTCCAAGAGACCCAGTACTTC.

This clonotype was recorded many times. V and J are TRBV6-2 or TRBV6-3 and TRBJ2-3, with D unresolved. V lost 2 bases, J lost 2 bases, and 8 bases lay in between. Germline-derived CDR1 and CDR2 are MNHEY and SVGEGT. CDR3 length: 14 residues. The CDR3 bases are TGTGCCAGCAGTTACCCAAGTTACACAGATACGCAGTATTTT. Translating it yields CASSYPSYTDTQYF.

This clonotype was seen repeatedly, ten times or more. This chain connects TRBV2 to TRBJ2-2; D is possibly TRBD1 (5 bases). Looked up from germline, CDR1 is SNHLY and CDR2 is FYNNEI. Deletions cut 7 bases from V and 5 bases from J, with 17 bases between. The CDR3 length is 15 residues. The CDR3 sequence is CASNLQGARTGELFF. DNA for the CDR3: TGTGCCAGCAATCTGCAGGGCGCGAGAACCGGGGAGCTGTTTTTT.

CDR3 DNA sequence: TGTGCCAGCAGCTTAGCCGACTCTGGAAACACCATATATTTT. Its protein is CASSLADSGNTIYF. The chain links TRBV7-6 to TRBJ1-3; D unclear. This CDR3 region has 14 residues. The V gene lost 0 bases and the J gene lost 0 bases, with 3 bases spanning the gap. The germline V gene has CDR1 SGHVS and CDR2 FNYEAQ.

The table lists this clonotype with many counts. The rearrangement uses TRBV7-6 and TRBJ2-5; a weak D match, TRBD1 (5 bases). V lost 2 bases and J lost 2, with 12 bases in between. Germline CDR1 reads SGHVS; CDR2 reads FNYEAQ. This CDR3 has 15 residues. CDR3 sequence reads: CASSLRGSIQETQYF. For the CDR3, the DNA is TGTGCCAGCAGCTTAAGGGGCAGCATACAAGAGACCCAGTACTTC. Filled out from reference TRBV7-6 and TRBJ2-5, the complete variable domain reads GAGVSQSPRYKVTKRGQDVALRCDPISGHVSLYWYRQALGQGPEFLTYFNYEAQQDKSGLPNDRFSAERPEGSISTLTIQRTEQRDSAMYRCASSLRGSIQETQYFGPGTRLLVL.

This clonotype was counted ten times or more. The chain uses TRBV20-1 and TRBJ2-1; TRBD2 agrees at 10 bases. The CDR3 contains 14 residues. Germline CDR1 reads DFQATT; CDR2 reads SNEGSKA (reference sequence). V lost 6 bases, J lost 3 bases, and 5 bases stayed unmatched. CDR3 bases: TGCAGTGCCGTAGCGGGAGGAAACTACAATGAGCAGTTCTTC. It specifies CSAVAGGNYNEQFF.

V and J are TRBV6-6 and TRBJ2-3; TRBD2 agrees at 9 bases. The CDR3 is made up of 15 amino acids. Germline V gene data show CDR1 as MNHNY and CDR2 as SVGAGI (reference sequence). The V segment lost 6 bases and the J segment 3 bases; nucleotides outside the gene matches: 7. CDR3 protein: CASSLSGRKTDTQYF. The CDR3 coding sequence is TGTGCCAGCAGCCTAAGCGGGAGGAAAACAGATACGCAGTATTTT.

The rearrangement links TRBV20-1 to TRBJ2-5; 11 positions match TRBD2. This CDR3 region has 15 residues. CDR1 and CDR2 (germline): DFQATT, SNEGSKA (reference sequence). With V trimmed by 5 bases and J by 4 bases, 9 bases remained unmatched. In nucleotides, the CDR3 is TGCAGTGCTCACCGACTAGCGGGGCAACTAGAGACCCAGTACTTC. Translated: CSAHRLAGQLETQYF.

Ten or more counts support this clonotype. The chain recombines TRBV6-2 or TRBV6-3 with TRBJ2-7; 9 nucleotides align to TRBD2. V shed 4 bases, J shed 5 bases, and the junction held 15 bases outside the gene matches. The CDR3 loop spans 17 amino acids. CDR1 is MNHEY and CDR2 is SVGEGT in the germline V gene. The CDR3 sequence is CASSSPEKWGGRDEQYV. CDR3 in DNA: TGTGCCAGCAGTTCGCCGGAAAAGTGGGGCGGGAGGGACGAGCAGTACGTC.

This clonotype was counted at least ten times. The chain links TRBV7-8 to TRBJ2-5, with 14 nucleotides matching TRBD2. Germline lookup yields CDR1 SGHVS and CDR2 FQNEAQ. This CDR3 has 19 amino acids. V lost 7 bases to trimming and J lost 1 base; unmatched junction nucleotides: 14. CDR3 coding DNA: TGTGCCAGCATCCTTTACGGGACTAGCGGGGGTATAACCCAAGAGACCCAGTACTTC. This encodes CASILYGTSGGITQETQYF.

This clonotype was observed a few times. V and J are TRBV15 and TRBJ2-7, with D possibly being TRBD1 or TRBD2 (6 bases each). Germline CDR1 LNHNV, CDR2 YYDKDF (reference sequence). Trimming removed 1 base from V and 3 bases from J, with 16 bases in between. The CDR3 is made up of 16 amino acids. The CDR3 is CATSRGGAEGGYEQYV. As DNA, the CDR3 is TGTGCCACCAGCAGAGGGGGAGCGGAGGGGGGCTACGAGCAGTACGTC.

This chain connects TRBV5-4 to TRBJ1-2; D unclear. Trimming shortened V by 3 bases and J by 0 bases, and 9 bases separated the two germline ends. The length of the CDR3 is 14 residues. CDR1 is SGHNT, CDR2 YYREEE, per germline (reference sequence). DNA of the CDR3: TGTGCCAGCAGCTCAAGGGAGACTAACTATGGCTACACCTTC. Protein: CASSSRETNYGYTF.

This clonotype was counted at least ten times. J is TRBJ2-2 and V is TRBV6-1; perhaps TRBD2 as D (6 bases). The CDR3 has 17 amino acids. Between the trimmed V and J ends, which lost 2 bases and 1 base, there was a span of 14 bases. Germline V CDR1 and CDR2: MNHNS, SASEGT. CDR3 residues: CASSERGKSWNTGELFF. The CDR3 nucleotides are TGTGCCAGCAGTGAACGGGGGAAAAGTTGGAACACCGGGGAGCTGTTTTTT.

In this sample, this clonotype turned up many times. The CDR3 coding sequence is TGCGCCAGCAAGAGGGACTCCTACGAGCAGTACTTC. It translates to CASKRDSYEQYF. The chain has TRBV5-1 and TRBJ2-7; perhaps TRBD2 as D (5 bases). The CDR3 extends over 12 amino acids. V shed 6 bases and J shed 0 bases, with 7 bases lying between them. Germline V gene lookup returns CDR1 SGHRS and CDR2 YFSETQ.

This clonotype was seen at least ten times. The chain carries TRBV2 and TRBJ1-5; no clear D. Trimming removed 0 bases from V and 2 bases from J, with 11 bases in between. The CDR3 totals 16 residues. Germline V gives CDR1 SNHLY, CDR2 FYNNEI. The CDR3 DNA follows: TGTGCCAGCAGTGAAGCGCAGGAGGGCGGCAATCAGCCCCAGCATTTT. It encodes CASSEAQEGGNQPQHF.

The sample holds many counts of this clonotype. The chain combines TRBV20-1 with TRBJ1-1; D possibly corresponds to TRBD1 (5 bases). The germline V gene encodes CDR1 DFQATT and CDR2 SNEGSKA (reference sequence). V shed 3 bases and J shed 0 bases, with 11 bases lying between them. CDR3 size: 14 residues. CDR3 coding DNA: TGCAGTGCTAGTGGCGGACAAATGAACACTGAAGCTTTCTTT. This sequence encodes CSASGGQMNTEAFF.